The clone carrying this T cell receptor (beta chain) was observed at least ten times. CDR3 length equals 21 residues. J gave up 1 base and V 6 bases, and 25 bases lay outside the gene matches. CDR1 and CDR2 from the germline V gene are DFQATT and SNEGSKA (reference sequence). The entry originates in a study of T cells after yellow fever vaccination. TCRdb re-called the 5' RACE reads with MiXCR, one entry per CDR3 protein. The sample yields over 130,000 distinct CDR3 sequences, 7.7% seen once. The sample here was CD4+ T cells sorted from PBMCs, taken 5 days after the yellow fever booster vaccination. The chain has TRBV20-1 and TRBJ2-1; 9 bases are a match to TRBD2. This receptor was obtained from a man in his thirties or forties who received the YFV17D yellow fever vaccine. CDR3 sequence: CSAKKRGVWDSGRGSYNEQFF. The CDR3 DNA is TGCAGTGCCAAAAAACGGGGGGTGTGGGATAGCGGGAGAGGGTCCTACAATGAGCAGTTCTTC.